This T cell receptor (beta chain) was identified in a study of tumor-infiltrating lymphocytes in primary liver carcinoma. About the research overall: The study included patients who were men and women aged 30 to 69 years. General observations from the study: Tumors significantly exceeded blood in top-250-clone fraction (p = 0.039).

CDR3 length: 12 residues. In germline, CDR1 is SEHNR, CDR2 FQNEAQ (reference sequence). Synthesis of TCR beta cDNA was carried out from 500 ng total RNA with a constant-region primer. ARM-PCR, slightly modified, supplied the TCR beta libraries through three nested multiplex PCR rounds. Running 9 to 10 cycles apiece, the first two PCR rounds relied on TRBV1-TRBV30 forward primers together with a C-beta reverse primer. MiXCR was run by TCRdb on the multiplex PCR reads, yielding one entry per CDR3 protein. The sample lists some 38,000 distinct CDR3 sequences; roughly four fifths were seen once. Between about 19 and 34 mg of unsorted bulk tissue served as the source from which RNA and DNA were co-extracted. This clonotype was detected a few times. Its matching antigen is unknown. An end of the junction differs from the germline gene, which may be a read error.

The source material was liver tumor tissue from sampling region 4. The subset was: tumor region T4, right-lateral pole. The chain couples TRBV7-9 to TRBJ2-7; the D gene is possibly TRBD2 (5 bases). The sequence was collected from a man aged 35-49 years with primary liver carcinoma and hepatitis B virus infection. The CDR3 coding sequence is TGTACCAGCGGCGACGGAAACTACGAGCAATACTTC. This translates into CTSGDGNYEQYF.